The 19 T cell receptor beta chains below all came from one sample that was sequenced in a study of human T cells and chemical hapten exposure. The authors' total RNA extraction used unfractionated whole blood. TCRdb independently ran MiXCR on the 5' RACE reads; one entry per CDR3 protein. The sample carries tens of thousands of distinct CDR3 sequences, 6.5% to 8.5% recorded once. These receptor sequences come from a male donor in good health.

This chain uses TRBV5-4 with TRBJ1-5, with 8 bases that match TRBD1. The germline V gene has CDR1 SGHNT and CDR2 YYREEE (reference sequence). The CDR3 has 14 amino acids. Trimming at V came to 4 bases and at J to 5 bases, leaving 5 bases not matched to a gene. In nucleotides, the CDR3 is TGTGCCAGCAGCCGACAGGGGCAGGATCAGCCCCAGCATTTT. Amino acids: CASSRQGQDQPQHF.

In this sample, this clonotype turned up a few times. This sequence joins TRBV6-5 and TRBJ1-1, with D unclear. Deletions cut 2 bases from V and 0 bases from J, with 13 bases between. This CDR3 comprises 16 residues. Germline CDR1 reads MNHEY; CDR2 reads SVGAGI. CDR3 sequence (DNA): TGTGCCAGCAGTTACGACCGACGGCCCATGAACACTGAAGCTTTCTTT. Encoded protein: CASSYDRRPMNTEAFF.

The V call is TRBV18, the J call TRBJ2-1, with 7 positions matching TRBD1. The CDR3 has 16 amino acids. V trimming: 3 bases; J trimming: 1 base; junction bases outside the gene matches: 6. Germline lookup yields CDR1 KGHSH and CDR2 LQKENI. In DNA form, the CDR3 reads TGTGCCAGCTCACCCCGGGACAGCCCATCCTACAATGAGCAGTTCTTC. It codes for CASSPRDSPSYNEQFF.

The V gene is TRBV30, the J gene TRBJ2-3, with D uncertain. Trimming took 2 bases from V and 3 from J, leaving 3 bases between them. This CDR3 region has 11 residues. Looked up from germline, CDR1 is GTSNPN and CDR2 is SVGIG (reference sequence). DNA of the CDR3: TGTGCCTGGAGTAGGACAGATACGCAGTATTTT. Protein sequence: CAWSRTDTQYF.

In its sample, this clonotype was seen many times. The chain employs TRBV20-1 and TRBJ2-3; 8 positions match TRBD2. The CDR3 is made up of 14 amino acids. Germline V gene lookup returns CDR1 DFQATT and CDR2 SNEGSKA (reference sequence). Unmatched junction bases numbered 2, after V lost 3 bases and J lost 0 bases. CDR3 amino acids: CSASSGTSTDTQYF. CDR3 coding DNA: TGCAGTGCTAGTAGCGGGACTAGCACAGATACGCAGTATTTT.

This clonotype has a handful of counts. The chain joins TRBV5-1 to TRBJ1-1, with TRBD1 matching 8 bases. V shed 8 bases, J shed 0 bases, and the junction held 6 bases outside the gene matches. The CDR3 is 14 residues long. CDR1 SGHRS and CDR2 YFSETQ come from the germline V gene. The chain's CDR3 is CASRQGPMNTEAFF. The CDR3 DNA is TGCGCCAGTCGACAGGGGCCCATGAACACTGAAGCTTTCTTT.

This clonotype was seen repeatedly, ten times or more. The V gene is TRBV6-5, the J gene TRBJ2-7; D unresolved. Germline CDR1 MNHEY, CDR2 SVGAGI. Trimming pared 0 bases from V and 3 bases from J, leaving 9 bases between. CDR3 length equals 14 residues. In DNA, the CDR3 is TGTGCCAGCAGTTACTCGTTCTCGGTCTACGAGCAGTACTTC. It translates to CASSYSFSVYEQYF.

This clonotype was seen many times. J is TRBJ2-3 and V is TRBV20-1; the match to TRBD2 covers 7 bases. The CDR3 spans 13 residues. The V segment lost 6 bases and the J segment 4 bases; nucleotides outside the gene matches: 7. The germline V gene encodes CDR1 DFQATT and CDR2 SNEGSKA (reference sequence). CDR3 sequence (DNA): TGCAGTGCGAAGGGGAGGGCTGCAGATACGCAGTATTTT. Translated, it gives CSAKGRAADTQYF.

This clonotype was detected many times. The rearrangement uses TRBV7-2 and TRBJ1-5; 7 nucleotides match TRBD1. The J segment lost 6 bases and the V segment lost 0 bases, leaving 5 bases of the junction unmatched. The length of the CDR3 is 15 residues. Germline V gene sequence: CDR1 SGHTA, CDR2 FQGNSA. DNA of the CDR3: TGTGCCAGCAGCTTAGCAGGGGGCGCGGGTCAGCCCCAGCATTTT. Translated: CASSLAGGAGQPQHF.

The rearrangement joins TRBV6-2 or TRBV6-3 to TRBJ2-1; D unclear. This CDR3 region has 16 residues. The germline CDR1 and CDR2 sequences are MNHEY and SVGEGT. V lost 6 bases to trimming and J lost 0 bases, with 15 bases between them. The CDR3 region has the DNA TGTGCCAGCAGCCACCCCCAGGCGAACTCCTACAATGAGCAGTTCTTC. Its translation is CASSHPQANSYNEQFF.

The chain recombines TRBV7-2 with TRBJ1-1, with D unclear. Trimming took off 5 bases at V and 10 bases at J, with 11 bases between the two ends. Germline V gives CDR1 SGHTA, CDR2 FQGNSA. The CDR3 runs 11 residues. The CDR3 nucleotides are TGTGCCAGCAGCCAAGGAGGAGGAGCTTTCTTT. It is translated as CASSQGGGAFF.

This clonotype was seen only a few times. V is TRBV12-3 or TRBV12-4 and J is TRBJ1-3; D is unclear. This CDR3 spans 13 amino acids. V lost 8 bases to trimming and J lost 0 bases, with 8 bases between them. CDR3 amino acids: CASGRFSGNTIYF. The CDR3 region has the DNA TGTGCCAGCGGACGGTTCTCTGGAAACACCATATATTTT.

This clonotype was seen ten or more times. The chain employs TRBV7-2 and TRBJ2-5; the D gene is possibly TRBD1 (5 bases). V was trimmed by 5 bases and J by 5 bases, leaving 21 bases between them. Germline V lookup: CDR1 SGHTA, CDR2 FQGNSA. The CDR3 consists of 16 residues. Here the CDR3 reads CASSPTRQGPGETQYF. DNA of the CDR3: TGTGCCAGCAGCCCGACTCGGCAGGGCCCAGGGGAGACCCAGTACTTC.

For this clonotype: This may be a read error, as it is one base from a much larger clone. The V gene is TRBV29-1, the J gene TRBJ2-7; 8 bases line up with TRBD1. Germline CDR1 is SQVTM and CDR2 is ANQGSEA. This CDR3 is 14 amino acids long. V lost 6 bases, J lost 6 bases, and 13 bases stayed unmatched. The CDR3 coding sequence is TGCAGCGTCATCAGACAGGGGAACGCGTGCGAGCAGTACTTC. It translates to CSVIRQGNACEQYF.

This clonotype has ten or more counts. This rearrangement joins TRBV20-1 to TRBJ2-7; D unclear. Trimming stripped 0 bases from V and 0 bases from J, with 12 bases between. Germline V lookup: CDR1 DFQATT, CDR2 SNEGSKA (reference sequence). The CDR3 contains 15 residues. The CDR3 nucleotides are TGCAGTGCTAGAGATATCGGCTCCCGCTCCTACGAGCAGTACTTC. Protein product: CSARDIGSRSYEQYF.

At least ten counts were recorded for this clonotype. The chain carries TRBV7-2 and TRBJ2-3, with unresolved D. Trimming removed 5 bases at V and 0 bases at J, with 9 bases between. Germline CDR1 is SGHTA and CDR2 is FQGNSA. The CDR3 is 14 amino acids. In DNA form, the CDR3 reads TGTGCCAGCAGCATTATAGCTAGCACAGATACGCAGTATTTT. It yields the protein CASSIIASTDTQYF.

The table lists this clonotype with many counts. The J gene is TRBJ2-2, the V gene TRBV10-2; weak D call: TRBD2 (5 bases). The germline V gene encodes CDR1 WSHSY and CDR2 SAAADI. The CDR3 contains 13 residues. The V end was cut by 4 bases, the J end by 7 bases, with 10 bases between. The CDR3 region is CASSASPGGELFF. Here the CDR3 DNA reads TGCGCCAGCAGTGCTAGCCCCGGCGGGGAGCTGTTTTTT.

In its sample, this clonotype was seen many times. The chain is built from TRBV7-9 and TRBJ2-1; TRBD1 aligns across 8 bases. J was trimmed by 0 bases and V by 5 bases; bases with no gene match: 15. The CDR3 has 19 residues. Germline V lookup: CDR1 SEHNR, CDR2 FQNEAQ (reference sequence). This chain's CDR3 is CASSPKWQGASSSYNEQFF. In DNA form, the CDR3 reads TGTGCCAGCAGCCCGAAGTGGCAGGGGGCGAGTAGCTCCTACAATGAGCAGTTCTTC.

This clonotype was seen only a few times. V is TRBV10-3 and J is TRBJ1-5, with no clear D. The length of the CDR3 is 13 residues. CDR1 and CDR2 (germline): ENHRY, SYGVKD. Trimming removed 5 bases from V and 4 bases from J, with 9 bases in between. CDR3 in DNA: TGTGCCATCAGTCCGGACTTTAATCAGCCCCAGCATTTT. Protein product: CAISPDFNQPQHF.